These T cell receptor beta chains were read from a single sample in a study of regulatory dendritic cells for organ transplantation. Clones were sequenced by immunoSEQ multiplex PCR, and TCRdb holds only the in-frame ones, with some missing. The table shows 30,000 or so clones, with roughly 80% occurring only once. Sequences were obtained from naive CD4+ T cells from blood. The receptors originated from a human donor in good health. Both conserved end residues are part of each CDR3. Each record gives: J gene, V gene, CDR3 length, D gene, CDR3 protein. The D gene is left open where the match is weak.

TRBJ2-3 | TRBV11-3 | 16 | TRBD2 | CASSLGLAGVTDTQYF
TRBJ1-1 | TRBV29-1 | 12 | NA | CSVRQGFSEAFF
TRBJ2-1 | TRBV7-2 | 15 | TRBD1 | CASSRQGARYNEQFF
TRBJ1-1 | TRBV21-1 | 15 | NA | CASSNPRGRDTEAFF
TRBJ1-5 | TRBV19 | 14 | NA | CASSIAGGRQPQHF
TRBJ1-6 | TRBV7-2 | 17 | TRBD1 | CASRDPGGRANNSPLHF
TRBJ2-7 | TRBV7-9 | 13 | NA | CASSLDGGYAQYF
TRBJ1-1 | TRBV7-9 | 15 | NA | CASSGLTNSATEAFF
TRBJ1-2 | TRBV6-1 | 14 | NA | CASSFDSANYGYTF
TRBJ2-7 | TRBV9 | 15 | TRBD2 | CASSASSGGAGEQYF
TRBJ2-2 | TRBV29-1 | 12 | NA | CSVAGDVGELFF
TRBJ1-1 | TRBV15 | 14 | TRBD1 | CATSRSQTGAEAFF
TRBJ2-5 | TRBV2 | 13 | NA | CASSVQVQETQYF
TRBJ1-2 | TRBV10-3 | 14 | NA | CAISVQGTNYGYTF